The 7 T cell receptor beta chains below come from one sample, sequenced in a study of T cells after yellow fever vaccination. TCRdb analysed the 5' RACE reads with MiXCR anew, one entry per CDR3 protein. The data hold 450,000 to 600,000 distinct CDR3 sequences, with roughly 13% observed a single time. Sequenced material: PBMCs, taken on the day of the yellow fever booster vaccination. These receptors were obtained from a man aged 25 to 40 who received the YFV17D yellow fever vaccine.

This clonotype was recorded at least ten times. The CDR3 reads CSARFPHTGELFF. The CDR3 coding sequence is TGCAGTGCTAGATTCCCACACACCGGGGAGCTGTTTTTT. This chain links TRBV20-1 with TRBJ2-2; D is uncertain. The V gene's germline CDR1 is DFQATT and CDR2 SNEGSKA (reference sequence). The CDR3 has 13 amino acids. Trimming removed 2 bases at V and 3 bases at J, with 7 bases between.

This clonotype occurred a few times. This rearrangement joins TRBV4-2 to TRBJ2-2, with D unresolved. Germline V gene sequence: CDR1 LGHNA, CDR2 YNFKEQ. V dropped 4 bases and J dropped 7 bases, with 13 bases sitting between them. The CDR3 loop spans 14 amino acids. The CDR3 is CASSPDGLLGELFF. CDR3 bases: TGTGCCAGCAGCCCCGACGGGTTGCTCGGGGAGCTGTTTTTT.

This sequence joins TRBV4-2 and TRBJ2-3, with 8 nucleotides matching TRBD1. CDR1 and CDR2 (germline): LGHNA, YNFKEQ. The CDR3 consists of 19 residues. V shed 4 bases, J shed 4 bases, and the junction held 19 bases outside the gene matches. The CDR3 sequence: CASSLLGASLGQVPDTQYF. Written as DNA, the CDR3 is TGTGCCAGCAGCCTTCTGGGGGCTAGTCTGGGACAGGTTCCAGATACGCAGTATTTT.

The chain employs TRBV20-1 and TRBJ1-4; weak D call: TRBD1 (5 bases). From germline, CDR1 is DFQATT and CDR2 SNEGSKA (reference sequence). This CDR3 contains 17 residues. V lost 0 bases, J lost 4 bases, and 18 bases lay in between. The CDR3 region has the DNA TGCAGTGCTAGAGATCGACTACGCGCTCAGGGTAATGAAAAACTGTTTTTT. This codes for CSARDRLRAQGNEKLFF.

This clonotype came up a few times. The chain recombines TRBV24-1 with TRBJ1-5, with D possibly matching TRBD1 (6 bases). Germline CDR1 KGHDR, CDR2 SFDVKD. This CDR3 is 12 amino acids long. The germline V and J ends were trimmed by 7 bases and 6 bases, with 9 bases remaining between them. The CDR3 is CATSEGGQPQHF. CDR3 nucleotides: TGTGCCACCAGCGAGGGGGGTCAGCCCCAGCATTTT.

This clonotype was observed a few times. CDR3 residues: CASSYYLGYEQYF. For the CDR3, the DNA is TGTGCCAGCAGTTATTATCTGGGCTACGAGCAGTACTTC. The rearrangement uses TRBV27 and TRBJ2-7, with D hard to call. Deletions cut 4 bases from V and 3 bases from J, with 10 bases between. The CDR3 runs 13 residues. Germline CDR1 reads MNHEY; CDR2 reads SMNVEV (reference sequence).

The CDR3 DNA sequence: TGTGCCAGCAGCGGGCAACAGGGGGCGCAAGAAGAGACCCAGTACTTC. This encodes CASSGQQGAQEETQYF. The chain combines TRBV5-4 with TRBJ2-5; 9 nucleotides line up with TRBD1. The length of the CDR3 is 16 residues. The junction had 10 bases not matched to a gene; V was cut back by 4 bases and J by 3 bases. Germline V gives CDR1 SGHNT, CDR2 YYREEE (reference sequence).